Listed here is a single T cell receptor beta chain. Its specific antigen is unknown. One base away there is no much larger clone; base qualities are not given. These data come from a study of T cell changes during pregnancy in multiple sclerosis (dated by TCRdb to 2018 to 2020). Concerning the study at large: Changes in the T cell repertoire over the course of pregnancy were examined in this study in women with multiple sclerosis.

Libraries came from the immunoSEQ multiplex PCR assay. TCRdb obtained this table from immuneACCESS and retained in-frame rearrangements with V and J assigned. These tables miss some clones; where compared with another copy, unresolved V genes account for less than half of the shortfall, and the remainder is unexplained. Present in this sample are about 38,000 clones, about nine tenths of which were seen just once. The ten largest clonotypes hold roughly 0.38% of the sample. Including the terminal cysteine and phenylalanine, the CDR3 comprises 18 residues. Of all the DNA, just the CDR3 is kept, 54 bases in frame from base 1. V lost 1 base and J lost 4 bases, and the count of bases not matched to a germline gene is 15. CDR1 and CDR2, per the germline V gene, are SGHRS and YFSETQ.

The TCR originated in a female donor in good health, enrolled as a control in a pregnancy study. Recombination joined TRBV5-1 with TRBJ1-1, and 8 junction bases match TRBD1. The sequencing here drew on CD4+ T cells from peripheral blood mononuclear cells, taken after pregnancy. The DNA sequence is TGCGCCAGCAGCTTGTACCCCCGAGGACAGGGTGGTGGCACTGAAGCTTTCTTT. It translates to CASSLYPRGQGGGTEAFF.